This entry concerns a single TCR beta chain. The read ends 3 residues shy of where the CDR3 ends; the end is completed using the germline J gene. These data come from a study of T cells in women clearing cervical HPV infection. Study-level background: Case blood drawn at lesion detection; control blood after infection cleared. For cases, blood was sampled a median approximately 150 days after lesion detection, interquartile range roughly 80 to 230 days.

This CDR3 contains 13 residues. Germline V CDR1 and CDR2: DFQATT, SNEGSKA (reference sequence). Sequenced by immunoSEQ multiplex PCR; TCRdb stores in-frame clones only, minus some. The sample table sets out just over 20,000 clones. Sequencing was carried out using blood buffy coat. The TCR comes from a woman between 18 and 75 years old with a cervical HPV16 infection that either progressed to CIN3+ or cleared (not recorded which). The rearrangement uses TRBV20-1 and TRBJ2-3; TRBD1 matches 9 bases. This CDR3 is CSARGQGPYSQYF. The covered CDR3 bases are TGCAGTGCCCGGGGACAGGGACCGTACTCG.